Described below is a single T cell receptor (beta chain) sequence and its context. What it recognizes is unknown. The data stem from a study of cytomegalovirus exposure and HLA in healthy donors. General study results and limits: Analysis was carried out at a later point, and it linked a missense DCLRE1C variant to TCR beta V- and J-gene trimming. The study put under 200 TCR beta chains on its list as cytomegalovirus-associated. Beyond CMV serostatus, there was no information to go on about immune exposure.

13 Jbeta primers and 60 Vbeta primers were used for the PCR. The protocol was immunoSEQ multiplex PCR, while the TCRdb copy is restricted to in-frame clones and leaves out a portion. Of some 120,000 clones detected, around 84% appear once; the ten largest clones hold 1.8%. Sequenced: PBMCs. The TCR originated in a man aged 18 to 35 in good health and CMV-seronegative.

Here the CDR3 reads CASSLEGHFGEQYF. CDR3 DNA sequence: TGTGCCAGCAGCTTAGAAGGACACTTCGGTGAGCAGTACTTC. This chain connects TRBV7-9 to TRBJ2-7; the D gene is possibly TRBD1 (5 bases). Germline V lookup: CDR1 SEHNR, CDR2 FQNEAQ (reference sequence). The CDR3 is made up of 14 amino acids. Trimming left V 1 base short and J 7 bases short, with 14 bases between.